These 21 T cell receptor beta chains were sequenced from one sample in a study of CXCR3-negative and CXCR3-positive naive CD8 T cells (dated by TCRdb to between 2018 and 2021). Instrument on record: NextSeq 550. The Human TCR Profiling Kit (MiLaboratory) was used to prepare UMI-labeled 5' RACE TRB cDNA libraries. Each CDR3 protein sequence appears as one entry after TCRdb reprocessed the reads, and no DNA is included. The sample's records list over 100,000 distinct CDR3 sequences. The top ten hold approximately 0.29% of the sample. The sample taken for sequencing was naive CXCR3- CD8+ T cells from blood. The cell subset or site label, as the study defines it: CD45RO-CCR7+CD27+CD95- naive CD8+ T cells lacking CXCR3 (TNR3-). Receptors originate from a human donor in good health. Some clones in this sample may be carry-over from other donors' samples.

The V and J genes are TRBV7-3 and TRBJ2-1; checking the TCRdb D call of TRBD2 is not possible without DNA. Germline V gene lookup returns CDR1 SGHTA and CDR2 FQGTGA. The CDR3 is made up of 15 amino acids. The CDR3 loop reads CASSSELAGYNEQFF.

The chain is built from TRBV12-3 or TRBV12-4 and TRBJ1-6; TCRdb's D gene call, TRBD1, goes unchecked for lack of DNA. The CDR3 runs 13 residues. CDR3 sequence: CASSLVVSTGLHF.

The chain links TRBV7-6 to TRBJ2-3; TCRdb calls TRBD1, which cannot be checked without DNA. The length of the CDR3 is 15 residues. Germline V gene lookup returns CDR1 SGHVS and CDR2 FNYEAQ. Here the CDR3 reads CSSSPRTGSTDTQYF.

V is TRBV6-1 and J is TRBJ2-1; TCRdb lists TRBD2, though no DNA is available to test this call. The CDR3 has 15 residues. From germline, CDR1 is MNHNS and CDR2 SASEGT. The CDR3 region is CASSGPSGSYNEQFF.

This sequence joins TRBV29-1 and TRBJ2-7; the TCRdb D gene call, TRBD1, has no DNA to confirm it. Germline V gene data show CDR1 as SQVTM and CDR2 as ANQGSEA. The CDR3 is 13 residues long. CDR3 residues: CSVDSGEAYEQYF.

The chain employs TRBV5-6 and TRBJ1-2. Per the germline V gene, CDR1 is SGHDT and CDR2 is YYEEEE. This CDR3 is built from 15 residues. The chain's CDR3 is CASSSDQGVGYGYTF.

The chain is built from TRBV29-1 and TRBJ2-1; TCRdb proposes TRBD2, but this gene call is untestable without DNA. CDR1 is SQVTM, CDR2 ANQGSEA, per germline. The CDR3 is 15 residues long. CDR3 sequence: CSVNWRLAGDNEQFF.

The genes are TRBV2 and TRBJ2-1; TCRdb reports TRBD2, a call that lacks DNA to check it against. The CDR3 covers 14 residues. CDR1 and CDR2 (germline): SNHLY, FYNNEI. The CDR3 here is CATRSGGDYNEQFF.

CDR3 loop: CASRPGTTVNTGELFF. The rearrangement uses TRBV12-2 and TRBJ2-2; TCRdb picks TRBD1, but there is no DNA to check that call. TRBV12-2 is a recognized pseudogene. This CDR3 has 16 residues.

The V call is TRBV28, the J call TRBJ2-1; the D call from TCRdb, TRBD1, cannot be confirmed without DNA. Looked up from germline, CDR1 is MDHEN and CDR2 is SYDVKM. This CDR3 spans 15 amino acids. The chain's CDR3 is CASSGTGEGYNEQFF.

This CDR3 is CASFPRLAGGYNEQFF. The chain is built from TRBV28 and TRBJ2-1; with no DNA, the TCRdb D assignment of TRBD2 cannot be verified. The CDR3 has 16 residues. CDR1 and CDR2 (germline): MDHEN, SYDVKM.

The CDR3 region is CASSLVHQETQYF. The V gene is TRBV12-3 or TRBV12-4, the J gene TRBJ2-5. CDR3 size: 13 residues.

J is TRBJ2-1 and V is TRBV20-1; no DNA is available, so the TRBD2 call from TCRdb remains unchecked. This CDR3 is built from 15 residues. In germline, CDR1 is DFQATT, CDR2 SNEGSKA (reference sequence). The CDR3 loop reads CSARDRVAGLNEQFF.

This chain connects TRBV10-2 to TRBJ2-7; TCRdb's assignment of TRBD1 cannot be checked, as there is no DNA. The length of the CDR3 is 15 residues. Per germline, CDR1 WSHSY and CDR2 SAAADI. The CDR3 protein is CGSKGGTYSSYEQYF.

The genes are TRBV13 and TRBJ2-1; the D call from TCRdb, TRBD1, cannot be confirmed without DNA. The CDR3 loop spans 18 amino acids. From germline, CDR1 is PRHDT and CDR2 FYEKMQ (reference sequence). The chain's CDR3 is CASSPDLLGGPSYNEQFF.

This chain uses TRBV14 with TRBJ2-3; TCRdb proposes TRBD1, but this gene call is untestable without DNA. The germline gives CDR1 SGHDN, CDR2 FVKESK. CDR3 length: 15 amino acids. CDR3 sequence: CASSQITGWTDTQYF.

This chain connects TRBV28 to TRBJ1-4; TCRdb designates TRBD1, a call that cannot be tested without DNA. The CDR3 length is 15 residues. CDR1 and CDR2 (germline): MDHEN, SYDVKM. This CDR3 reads CASSSGTGDSEKLFF.

CDR3 residues: CASSRLAGDYEQYF. The chain has TRBV7-9 and TRBJ2-7; the TCRdb D gene call, TRBD2, has no DNA to confirm it. Germline loops: CDR1 SEHNR, CDR2 FQNEAQ (reference sequence). This CDR3 has 14 amino acids.

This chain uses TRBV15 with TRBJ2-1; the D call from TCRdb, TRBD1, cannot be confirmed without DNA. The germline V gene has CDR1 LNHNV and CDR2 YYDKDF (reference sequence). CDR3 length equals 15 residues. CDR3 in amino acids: CATSEGPDRVDEQFF. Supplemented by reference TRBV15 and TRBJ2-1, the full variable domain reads DAMVIQNPRYQVTQFGKPVTLSCSQTLNHNVMYWYQQKSSQAPKLLFHYYDKDFNNEADTPDNFQSRRPNTSFCFLDIRSPGLGDTAMYLCATSEGPDRVDEQFFGPGTRLTVL.

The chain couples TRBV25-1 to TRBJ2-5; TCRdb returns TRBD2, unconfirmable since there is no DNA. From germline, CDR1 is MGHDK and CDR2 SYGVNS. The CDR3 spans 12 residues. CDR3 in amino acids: CASSNREGTQYF.

The CDR3 spells CASSAYAGGYEQYF. The rearrangement uses TRBV7-2 and TRBJ2-7; absent DNA, TCRdb's TRBD1 call cannot be checked. The CDR3 has 14 amino acids. Germline values: CDR1 SGHTA, CDR2 FQGNSA.